The T cell receptor beta chain under discussion was sequenced for a study of cytomegalovirus exposure and HLA in healthy donors. Study findings and constraints: CMV antigen specificity of a few CMV-associated chains was confirmed in vitro. Most TCR beta V segments were productive about 87% or about 30% of the time in an earlier analysis. Reports showed the classifier diagnosing cytomegalovirus status with high specificity and sensitivity.

Germline CDR1 and CDR2: MNHNS and SASEGT. The V gene end was trimmed by 7 bases and the J gene end by 3 bases; junction bases not matched to a gene: 5. The CDR3 loop spans 13 amino acids. As to this clone: Its antigen remains unknown.

Both 60 Vbeta primers and 13 Jbeta primers went into the PCR. The assay was immunoSEQ multiplex PCR, and TCRdb's table has in-frame clones only and misses some. The sample holds 100,000 to 150,000 clones; around 80% are singletons and the top ten take about 1.8%. Sequencing used PBMCs. The gene calls are TRBV6-1 and TRBJ2-7; 8 bases fit TRBD2. This receptor was taken from a man aged 50-59 years in good health and CMV-seronegative. The CDR3 sequence: CASKPGGIYEQYV. CDR3 in DNA: TGTGCCAGCAAACCGGGGGGGATCTACGAGCAGTACGTC.